A single sample is the source of the 27 T cell receptor beta chains below, sequenced in a study of blood T cell repertoires in COVID-19. Profiling relied on immunoSEQ multiplex PCR, and the TCRdb table lists in-frame clones only, not all of them. The data show 300,000 to 450,000 clones, around 84% seen once. Input material: peripheral blood. The receptors were gathered from a young woman with acute or convalescent COVID-19.

This chain links TRBV7-7 with TRBJ2-2; TRBD1 matches 9 bases. From germline, CDR1 is SSHAT and CDR2 FNYEAQ (reference sequence). The CDR3 has 20 amino acids. The J segment lost 4 bases and the V segment lost 5 bases, leaving 20 bases of the junction unmatched. Here the CDR3 reads CASSPRFRDRAEFGTGELFF. DNA for the CDR3: TGTGCCAGCAGCCCTCGGTTCCGGGACAGGGCGGAATTTGGCACCGGGGAGCTGTTTTTT.

The CDR3 region has the DNA TGTGCCAGTAGTATAGGCCAGACAGGGGGCTGGTCAGATACGCAGTATTTT. Protein: CASSIGQTGGWSDTQYF. This chain links TRBV19 with TRBJ2-3; 10 bases match TRBD1. Germline trimming cut 1 base from V and 4 bases from J; bases unmatched to any gene: 8. The CDR3 covers 17 residues. Per the germline V gene, CDR1 is LNHDA and CDR2 is SQIVND (reference sequence).

This clone showed up just a few times. The chain links TRBV19 to TRBJ2-2, with TRBD1 matching 9 bases. Germline V gives CDR1 LNHDA, CDR2 SQIVND (reference sequence). The CDR3 is 15 residues long. V shed 5 bases and J 3 bases; nucleotides not matched to a gene: 4. For the CDR3, the DNA is TGTGCCAGTAGTGCCCGGGACAGGGACACCGGGGAGCTGTTTTTT. It translates to CASSARDRDTGELFF.

This chain connects TRBV5-1 to TRBJ1-2; D perhaps matches TRBD1 (6 bases). Germline lookup yields CDR1 SGHRS and CDR2 YFSETQ. This CDR3 has 15 amino acids. V was clipped by 0 bases and J by 7 bases, with 16 bases between them. CDR3 DNA sequence: TGCGCCAGCAGCTTGGAGGCAGGGGAAGATAGTGGCTACACCTTC. Translation: CASSLEAGEDSGYTF. Full variable domain (outside the CDR3, taken from reference TRBV5-1 and TRBJ1-2): KAGVTQTPRYLIKTRGQQVTLSCSPISGHRSVSWYQQTPGQGLQFLFEYFSETQRNKGNFPGRFSGRQFSNSRSEMNVSTLELGDSALYLCASSLEAGEDSGYTFGSGTRLTVV.

The chain is built from TRBV11-2 and TRBJ1-2; D not certain. In germline, CDR1 is SGHAT, CDR2 FQNNGV. This CDR3 is 13 amino acids long. Trimming left V 5 bases short and J 5 bases short, with 12 bases between. CDR3 coding DNA: TGTGCCAGCAGCCCCTCGGGAACTTATGGCTACACCTTC. Protein product: CASSPSGTYGYTF.

The chain combines TRBV19 with TRBJ1-3; D ambiguous. This CDR3 spans 13 amino acids. Trimming took 3 bases from V and 9 from J, leaving 12 bases between them. Germline CDR1 and CDR2: LNHDA and SQIVND (reference sequence). The CDR3 DNA is TGTGCCAGTAGTATTTCAGAGGCCGCCACCATATATTTT. It codes for CASSISEAATIYF.

The chain links TRBV6-2 or TRBV6-3 to TRBJ2-1; 8 positions match TRBD2. The CDR3 runs to 13 residues. The V and J ends lost 3 bases and 13 bases, in that order; junction bases with no gene match: 8. Germline CDR1 MNHEY, CDR2 SVGEGT. As DNA, the CDR3 is TGTGCCAGCAGTTATTCCCGACTAGCGCAACAGTTCTTC. Amino acid sequence: CASSYSRLAQQFF.

The V gene is TRBV19, the J gene TRBJ2-7, with D maybe TRBD2 (5 bases). V lost 3 bases and J lost 0, with 12 bases in between. CDR1 is LNHDA, CDR2 SQIVND, per germline (reference sequence). This CDR3 spans 15 amino acids. CDR3 bases: TGTGCCAGTAGTATTGCGGGCTGGGGCTCCTACGAGCAGTACTTC. This codes for CASSIAGWGSYEQYF.

The chain is built from TRBV7-9 and TRBJ1-4, with 7 bases that match TRBD1. Germline trimming cut 4 bases from V and 6 bases from J; bases unmatched to any gene: 5. This CDR3 is 14 amino acids long. Germline values: CDR1 SEHNR, CDR2 FQNEAQ (reference sequence). CDR3 DNA: TGTGCCAGCAGCTCACAGGGGATGGATGAAAAACTGTTTTTT. Translation: CASSSQGMDEKLFF.

Turning to this clone: Distinct nucleotide sequences in the sample also encode this CDR3. The chain combines TRBV9 with TRBJ2-7; D is unclear. The germline CDR1 and CDR2 sequences are SGDLS and YYNGEE. Trimming removed 0 bases from V and 2 bases from J, with 9 bases in between. The CDR3 spans 14 residues. In DNA, the CDR3 is TGTGCCAGCAGCGTAGGGAGACTGACCTACGAGCAGTACTTC. Translating gives CASSVGRLTYEQYF.

V and J are TRBV24-1 and TRBJ1-6; 10 bases align to TRBD1. The V gene end was trimmed by 4 bases and the J gene end by 10 bases; junction bases not matched to a gene: 6. This CDR3 contains 15 residues. Per the germline V gene, CDR1 is KGHDR and CDR2 is SFDVKD. CDR3: CATSDRDRGFSPLHF. Here the CDR3 DNA reads TGTGCCACCAGTGACCGGGACAGGGGCTTCTCACCCCTCCACTTT.

The chain has TRBV11-2 and TRBJ2-7, with 10 bases that match TRBD1. CDR3 length equals 15 residues. The germline gives CDR1 SGHAT, CDR2 FQNNGV. J lost 3 bases, V lost 0 bases, and 2 bases had no gene match. The CDR3 spells CASSLEGQGNYEQYF. CDR3 in DNA: TGTGCCAGCAGCTTAGAGGGACAGGGGAACTACGAGCAGTACTTC.

The rearrangement links TRBV28 to TRBJ2-3; TRBD2 matches at 11 bases. Germline CDR1 reads MDHEN; CDR2 reads SYDVKM. J lost 4 bases, V lost 6 bases, and 9 bases had no gene match. There are 16 residues in the CDR3. The CDR3 DNA is TGTGCCAGCAGCGAGATAGCGGGAGGGCCCCCAGATACGCAGTATTTT. As protein: CASSEIAGGPPDTQYF.

The CDR3 DNA sequence: TGCGCCAGCAGGGGAGTAAAGAGGGCGGCTGAAGCTTTCTTT. It specifies CASRGVKRAAEAFF. The chain carries TRBV5-1 and TRBJ1-1; D gene ambiguous. With 5 bases removed from V and 6 bases from J, the gap between germline ends came to 17 bases. Germline CDR1 reads SGHRS; CDR2 reads YFSETQ. CDR3 length equals 14 residues.

The gene calls are TRBV15 and TRBJ1-4, with 9 bases matching TRBD1. The CDR3 is 14 amino acids. Germline V gene data show CDR1 as LNHNV and CDR2 as YYDKDF (reference sequence). Unmatched junction bases numbered 3, after V lost 3 bases and J lost 7 bases. The CDR3 reads CATSRGQGSEKLFF. As DNA, the CDR3 is TGTGCCACCAGCAGGGGACAGGGAAGTGAAAAACTGTTTTTT.

CDR3 nucleotide sequence: TGTGCCACTTCGGGGTCGGCGAACACCGGGGAGCTGTTTTTT. Protein product: CATSGSANTGELFF. The chain employs TRBV6-1 and TRBJ2-2; D is perhaps TRBD2 (5 bases). Germline V lookup: CDR1 MNHNS, CDR2 SASEGT. The V gene lost 10 bases and the J gene lost 0 bases, with 12 bases spanning the gap. This CDR3 is 14 amino acids long.

Concerning this clone itself: Other nucleotide sequences from this sample produce the same CDR3. The chain carries TRBV5-1 and TRBJ1-4; D is ambiguous. V lost 0 bases, J lost 8 bases, and 8 bases lay in between. The CDR3 is 13 amino acids. Germline values: CDR1 SGHRS, CDR2 YFSETQ. The CDR3 reads CASSLDPGEKLFF. Here the CDR3 DNA reads TGCGCCAGCAGCTTGGATCCGGGAGAAAAACTGTTTTTT.

The CDR3 reads CASSLRSSPGQNEKLFF. CDR3 DNA: TGTGCCAGCAGCTTAAGGTCTTCCCCGGGACAGAATGAAAAACTGTTTTTT. The genes are TRBV11-2 and TRBJ1-4, with 7 nucleotides matching TRBD1. CDR3 length equals 17 residues. The trim removed 2 bases at V and 5 bases at J, leaving 11 bases unmatched. Germline CDR1 SGHAT, CDR2 FQNNGV. The full variable domain, with the rest looked up from reference TRBV11-2 and TRBJ1-4, is EAGVAQSPRYKIIEKRQSVAFWCNPISGHATLYWYQQILGQGPKLLIQFQNNGVVDDSQLPKDRFSAERLKGVDSTLKIQPAKLEDSAVYLCASSLRSSPGQNEKLFFGSGTQLSVL.

The chain employs TRBV5-6 and TRBJ2-5, with TRBD1 identical over 8 bases. This CDR3 comprises 15 residues. Germline V CDR1 and CDR2: SGHDT, YYEEEE. J gave up 2 bases and V 4 bases, and 7 bases lay outside the gene matches. The CDR3 is CASSTTHRGQETQYF. The CDR3 DNA reads TGTGCCAGCAGCACCACACACAGGGGGCAAGAGACCCAGTACTTC.

This clone was seen ten or more times. The V gene is TRBV5-8, the J gene TRBJ1-4; weak D call: TRBD1 (6 bases). The length of the CDR3 is 13 residues. V was shortened by 5 bases and J by 3 bases, with 8 bases between the two germline ends. Germline V CDR1 and CDR2: SGHTS, YDEGEE. CDR3 DNA sequence: TGTGCCAGCAGAAGGGGGTCTAATGAAAAACTGTTTTTT. Translation: CASRRGSNEKLFF.

This clone was recorded at least ten times. This chain joins TRBV28 and TRBJ2-1; TRBD2 matches at 14 bases. Germline CDR1 reads MDHEN; CDR2 reads SYDVKM. This CDR3 spans 19 amino acids. Trimming took 4 bases from V and 4 from J; bases not matched to a gene: 12. The CDR3 DNA follows: TGTGCCAGCAGTTCCCCGGGACTAGCGGGAGCTGGCCTATACAATGAGCAGTTCTTC. This codes for CASSSPGLAGAGLYNEQFF.

V and J are TRBV27 and TRBJ2-6; D uncertain. Germline CDR1 MNHEY, CDR2 SMNVEV (reference sequence). Trimming removed 3 bases from V and 0 bases from J, with 6 bases in between. The CDR3 extends over 15 amino acids. This chain's CDR3 is CASSLGSSGANVLTF. DNA for the CDR3: TGTGCCAGCAGTTTGGGCAGCTCTGGGGCCAACGTCCTGACTTTC.

The rearrangement joins TRBV28 to TRBJ2-3; a possible D gene is TRBD1 (5 bases). The CDR3 length is 11 residues. Trimming stripped 6 bases from V and 7 bases from J, with 8 bases between. Germline V gene lookup returns CDR1 MDHEN and CDR2 SYDVKM. As DNA, the CDR3 is TGTGCCAGCAGAGGGGATTATACGCAGTATTTT. It is translated as CASRGDYTQYF.

This rearrangement joins TRBV19 to TRBJ1-2; D gene uncertain. The CDR3 runs to 15 residues. The V gene's germline CDR1 is LNHDA and CDR2 SQIVND (reference sequence). V was pared by 3 bases and J by 4 bases, with 15 bases between. DNA for the CDR3: TGTGCCAGTAGTATTACGCCGCGGGGAGGCTATGGCTACACCTTC. It is translated as CASSITPRGGYGYTF.

This clone was recorded a few times. V is TRBV28 and J is TRBJ2-7; 8 bases align to TRBD1. This CDR3 contains 14 residues. Per the germline V gene, CDR1 is MDHEN and CDR2 is SYDVKM. Unmatched junction bases numbered 6, after V lost 6 bases and J lost 2 bases. Here the CDR3 reads CASRDLQGAYEQYF. In DNA form, the CDR3 reads TGTGCCAGCAGAGATTTACAGGGGGCCTACGAGCAGTACTTC. Drawing the rest from reference TRBV28 and TRBJ2-7, the complete variable domain is DVKVTQSSRYLVKRTGEKVFLECVQDMDHENMFWYRQDPGLGLRLIYFSYDVKMKEKGDIPEGYSVSREKKERFSLILESASTNQTSMYLCASRDLQGAYEQYFGPGTRLTVT.

The J gene is TRBJ1-6, the V gene TRBV25-1, with a weak D call TRBD1 (5 bases). V was trimmed by 1 base and J by 8 bases, leaving 12 bases between them. Germline loops: CDR1 MGHDK, CDR2 SYGVNS. This CDR3 has 15 residues. The CDR3 protein is CASSEWGSRHSPLHF. The CDR3 DNA reads TGTGCCAGCAGTGAATGGGGCAGCCGTCATTCACCCCTCCACTTT.

The chain combines TRBV21-1 with TRBJ2-1; whether TRBD2, the table's D call, matches the DNA was not checked. TRBV21-1 is a pseudogene. CDR3 length: 17 amino acids. CDR3 nucleotides: TGTGCCAGCAGCGTACGCGGGAGCCTCAAGACATACAATGAGCAGTTCTTC. Protein product: CASSVRGSLKTYNEQFF.